These 22 T cell receptor beta chains share one sample of origin, sequenced in a study of T cells in Graves' hyperthyroidism and ophthalmopathy. TCR beta CDR3 regions were amplified from RNA. When the TCR CDR3 underwent first-round RT-PCR, the HTBI primer set was used. TCRdb reanalysed the multiplex PCR reads using MiXCR and keeps one entry per CDR3 protein. The sample shows 300,000 to 450,000 distinct CDR3 sequences, approximately 18% of them seen only once. The material sequenced was blood. These receptors were collected from a man aged 18-30 years with Graves' ophthalmopathy.

This clonotype was detected only a few times. This chain connects TRBV9 to TRBJ2-1; the match to TRBD2 covers 7 bases. The J segment lost 6 bases and the V segment lost 2 bases, leaving 5 bases of the junction unmatched. The CDR3 has 14 amino acids. Germline lookup yields CDR1 SGDLS and CDR2 YYNGEE. This CDR3 reads CASSVGTKGNEQFF. The CDR3 region has the DNA TGTGCCAGCAGCGTTGGGACTAAGGGCAATGAGCAGTTCTTC.

This clonotype was recorded a few times. CDR3 residues: CASSQEGRQWETQYF. CDR3 coding DNA: TGCGCCAGCAGCCAAGAGGGTAGGCAGTGGGAGACCCAGTACTTC. This chain joins TRBV4-1 and TRBJ2-5; D uncertain. Germline values: CDR1 MGHRA, CDR2 YSYEKL. The V end was cut by 0 bases, the J end by 5 bases, with 13 bases between. The CDR3 has 15 residues.

This clonotype was recorded at least ten times. As DNA, the CDR3 is TGTGCCAGCAGACCCCTCGGGCCCACTGAAGCTTTCTTT. Translating it yields CASRPLGPTEAFF. V and J are TRBV27 and TRBJ1-1; D gene ambiguous. The CDR3 has 13 amino acids. CDR1 is MNHEY and CDR2 is SMNVEV in the germline V gene (reference sequence). With 6 bases removed from V and 4 bases from J, the gap between germline ends came to 12 bases.

The gene calls are TRBV9 and TRBJ2-7; the match to TRBD2 covers 13 bases. Germline values: CDR1 SGDLS, CDR2 YYNGEE. Losses at the gene ends were 3 bases for V and 5 bases for J; bases not matched to a gene: 8. There are 16 residues in the CDR3. The CDR3 spells CASSGGTSGAVDEQYF. The CDR3 DNA reads as TGTGCCAGCAGCGGGGGGACTAGCGGGGCAGTCGACGAGCAGTACTTC.

V gene TRBV2 combines with J gene TRBJ2-4, with a possible D match to TRBD1 (5 bases). With 9 bases removed from V and 0 bases from J, the gap between germline ends came to 9 bases. The germline V gene has CDR1 SNHLY and CDR2 FYNNEI. The CDR3 has 13 residues. The CDR3 spells CASDSVAKNIQYF. The CDR3 DNA reads TGTGCCAGTGACAGTGTAGCCAAAAACATTCAGTACTTC.

Worth noting for this clonotype: An end of the junction does not agree with germline; a read error may underlie this. This sequence joins TRBV6-1 and TRBJ1-5; 8 nucleotides match TRBD1. Germline CDR1 and CDR2: MNHNS and SASEGT. There are 14 residues in the CDR3. CDR3 residues: CASSEGTGGQPQHF. The CDR3 nucleotides read TGTGCCAGCAGCGAAGGGACAGGCGGGCAGCCCCAGCATTTT.

The table lists this clonotype with a few counts. J is TRBJ1-3 and V is TRBV12-3 or TRBV12-4; 7 bases align to TRBD1. With 5 bases clipped from V and 0 bases from J, the junction kept 10 bases outside the gene matches. This CDR3 has 17 residues. The CDR3 region is CASSTTTDRSSGNTIYF. The CDR3 region has the DNA TGTGCCAGCAGTACCACCACGGACAGGTCCTCTGGAAACACCATATATTTT.

This clonotype was counted only a few times. The V call is TRBV5-6, the J call TRBJ1-5; the match to TRBD1 covers 8 bases. V gave up 5 bases and J gave up 7 bases; unmatched junction bases: 11. The CDR3 is 15 amino acids. The germline V gene has CDR1 SGHDT and CDR2 YYEEEE. CDR3 coding DNA: TGTGCCAGCAGTCCGATCAGGGGGCTCTACCAGCCCCAGCATTTT. Translation: CASSPIRGLYQPQHF.

In its sample, this clonotype was seen many times. The chain employs TRBV18 and TRBJ1-1; D uncertain. CDR3 size: 12 residues. CDR1 is KGHSH and CDR2 is LQKENI in the germline V gene. With 3 bases removed from V and 10 bases from J, the gap between germline ends came to 12 bases. The CDR3 DNA is TGTGCCAGCTCACCCCAAACGCAAACAGCTTTCTTT. This codes for CASSPQTQTAFF. The full variable domain, rest sourced from reference TRBV18 and TRBJ1-1, is NAGVMQNPRHLVRRRGQEARLRCSPMKGHSHVYWYRQLPEEGLKFMVYLQKENIIDESGMPKERFSAEFPKEGPSILRIQQVVRGDSAAYFCASSPQTQTAFFGQGTRLTVV.

The rearrangement links TRBV12-3 or TRBV12-4 to TRBJ1-2; TRBD1 agrees at 7 bases. The CDR3 runs 13 residues. V shed 6 bases and J 8 bases; nucleotides not matched to a gene: 9. The DNA for the CDR3 is TGTGCCAGCAGCCGCGACAGGGTATCGGGCTACACCTTC. Protein product: CASSRDRVSGYTF.

This clonotype showed up just a few times. The chain uses TRBV5-6 and TRBJ1-2; weak D call: TRBD1 (5 bases). The CDR3 is made up of 14 amino acids. The V and J ends lost 6 bases and 8 bases respectively, with 20 bases between them. Germline-derived CDR1 and CDR2 are SGHDT and YYEEEE. CDR3 nucleotides: TGTGCCAGCACCCAAAGGGGCCCGGAAGGCGGCTACACCTTC. It is translated as CASTQRGPEGGYTF.

This clonotype was seen many times. This rearrangement joins TRBV3-1 to TRBJ2-5; 8 bases are a match to TRBD2. The CDR3 sequence is 16 residues long. V shed 4 bases and J 8 bases; nucleotides not matched to a gene: 15. Germline-derived CDR1 and CDR2 are LGHDT and YNNKEL (reference sequence). Here the CDR3 reads CASSPPSSVSGGTQYF. Here the CDR3 DNA reads TGTGCCAGCAGCCCCCCGTCAAGCGTCAGCGGGGGCACCCAGTACTTC.

This clonotype was counted between two and nine times. The chain links TRBV11-2 to TRBJ2-7, with D unclear. From germline, CDR1 is SGHAT and CDR2 FQNNGV. The CDR3 extends over 13 amino acids. Deletions cut 6 bases from V and 4 bases from J, with 13 bases between. The CDR3 sequence: CASSGGSFYEQYF. CDR3 coding DNA: TGTGCCAGCAGTGGCGGCAGCTTTTACGAGCAGTACTTC.

J is TRBJ2-2 and V is TRBV6-1; the D is unclear. Per germline, CDR1 MNHNS and CDR2 SASEGT. The ends were cut back, 8 bases at V and 4 bases at J, with 11 bases in the middle. The CDR3 contains 13 residues. CDR3 loop: CASLGRGTGELFF. CDR3 DNA sequence: TGTGCCAGCCTTGGGCGCGGCACCGGGGAGCTGTTTTTT.

Worth noting for this clonotype: This may be a read error, as it is one base from a much larger clone. The chain has TRBV11-1 and TRBJ1-1; D is unresolved. This CDR3 has 15 residues. Germline assignment: CDR1 SGHAT and CDR2 FQDESV (reference sequence). Deletions cut 3 bases from V and 3 bases from J, with 14 bases between. The CDR3 loop reads CASSFAGKGHTEAFF. The CDR3 region has the DNA TGTGCCAGCAGCTTTGCCGGGAAGGGTCACACTGAAGCTTTCTTT.

This clonotype appeared many times. This sequence joins TRBV20-1 and TRBJ2-1; D unresolved. Trimming shortened V by 3 bases and J by 6 bases, and 0 bases separated the two germline ends. The CDR3 sequence is 9 residues long. CDR1 is DFQATT and CDR2 is SNEGSKA in the germline V gene (reference sequence). The CDR3 sequence is CSASNEQFF. The CDR3 DNA is TGCAGTGCTAGCAATGAGCAGTTCTTC.

This clonotype was seen more than once but under ten times. The chain is built from TRBV24-1 and TRBJ1-5, with 7 bases identical to TRBD1. CDR3 length equals 17 residues. The V segment lost 4 bases and the J segment 0 bases; nucleotides outside the gene matches: 8. CDR1 and CDR2 (germline): KGHDR, SFDVKD. The CDR3 region is CATSEATGAPSNQPQHF. Written as DNA, the CDR3 is TGTGCCACCAGTGAAGCAACAGGGGCACCTAGCAATCAGCCCCAGCATTTT.

The chain is built from TRBV20-1 and TRBJ1-5; 7 bases are a match to TRBD1. The CDR3 has 14 residues. Germline values: CDR1 DFQATT, CDR2 SNEGSKA (reference sequence). Losses at the gene ends were 5 bases for V and 1 base for J; bases not matched to a gene: 5. CDR3: CSAGTAGSNQPQHF. The CDR3, as DNA: TGCAGTGCTGGGACAGCCGGCAGCAATCAGCCCCAGCATTTT.

The J gene is TRBJ1-3, the V gene TRBV2, with a tentative D call TRBD1 (5 bases). With 6 bases removed from V and 8 bases from J, the gap between germline ends came to 20 bases. This CDR3 has 15 amino acids. Germline V gives CDR1 SNHLY, CDR2 FYNNEI. Here the CDR3 DNA reads TGTGCCAGCAGGAGGGACCGGGTCACCGCTGACACCATATATTTT. Residues: CASRRDRVTADTIYF.

The chain employs TRBV28 and TRBJ1-1, with D possibly being TRBD1 (6 bases). CDR1 and CDR2 (germline): MDHEN, SYDVKM. V lost 10 bases, J lost 8 bases, and 23 bases lay in between. The CDR3 covers 14 residues. DNA of the CDR3: TGTGCCACCGAGGGGGGGGCCGTGGTCCTAGAAGCTTTCTTT. Residues: CATEGGAVVLEAFF.

Notes on this clonotype: Compared with germline, one end of the junction differs, possibly owing to a read error. The V gene is TRBV29-1, the J gene TRBJ1-1, with 8 nucleotides matching TRBD1. CDR3 length: 14 amino acids. Germline lookup yields CDR1 SQVTM and CDR2 ANQGSEA. The CDR3 is CSVEGDRGRTGAFF. CDR3 nucleotide sequence: TGCAGCGTTGAAGGCGACAGGGGTCGAACTGGAGCTTTCTTT.

This clonotype was detected a few times. The chain is built from TRBV7-6 and TRBJ2-7; D may correspond to TRBD1 or TRBD2 (5 bases each). Trimming removed 5 bases from V and 1 base from J, with 18 bases in between. The CDR3 covers 16 residues. In germline, CDR1 is SGHVS, CDR2 FNYEAQ. The CDR3 sequence: CASSHNPRGVSYEQYF. CDR3 nucleotides: TGTGCCAGCAGCCACAACCCCCGAGGGGTATCCTACGAGCAGTACTTC.